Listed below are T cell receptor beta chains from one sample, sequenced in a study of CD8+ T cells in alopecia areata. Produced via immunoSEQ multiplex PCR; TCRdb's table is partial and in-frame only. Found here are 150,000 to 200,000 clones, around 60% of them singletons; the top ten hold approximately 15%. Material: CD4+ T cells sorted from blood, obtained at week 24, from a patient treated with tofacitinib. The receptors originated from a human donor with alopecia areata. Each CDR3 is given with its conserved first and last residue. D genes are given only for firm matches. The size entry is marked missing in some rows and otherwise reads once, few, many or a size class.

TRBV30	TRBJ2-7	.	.	CAWSVLWGPSYEQYF	TGTGCCTGGAGTGTACTGTGGGGGCCGTCCTACGAGCAGTACTTC
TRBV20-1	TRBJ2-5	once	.	CSARPEETQYF	TGCAGTGCTAGACCTGAAGAGACCCAGTACTTC
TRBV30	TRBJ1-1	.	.	CAWSVRGVRTEAFF	TGTGCCTGGAGTGTACGGGGGGTTAGGACTGAAGCTTTCTTT
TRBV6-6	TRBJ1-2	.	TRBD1	CASSYKTGGSASYTF	TGTGCCAGCAGTTATAAGACAGGGGGCTCGGCGAGCTACACCTTC
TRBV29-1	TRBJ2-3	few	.	CSVGDTDTQYF	TGCAGCGTGGGAGACACAGATACGCAGTATTTT
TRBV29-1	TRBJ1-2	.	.	CSVGEGAYGYTF	TGCAGCGTTGGGGAGGGTGCCTATGGCTACACCTTC
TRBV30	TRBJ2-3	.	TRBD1	CAWSVETGEVDTQYF	TGTGCCTGGAGTGTAGAGACAGGGGAAGTAGATACGCAGTATTTT
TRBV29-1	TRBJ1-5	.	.	CSASDGSGGNQPQHF	TGCAGCGCCTCGGATGGTTCAGGGGGCAATCAGCCCCAGCATTTT
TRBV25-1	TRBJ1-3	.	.	CASSEGGPSGNTIYF	TGTGCCAGCAGTGAAGGGGGACCTTCTGGAAACACCATATATTTT
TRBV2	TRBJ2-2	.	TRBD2	CASRFSGGKDTGELFF	TGTGCCAGCCGATTTAGCGGGGGGAAGGACACCGGGGAGCTGTTTTTT
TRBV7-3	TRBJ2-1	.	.	CASSLVPGVYNEQFF	TGTGCCAGCAGCCTAGTGCCAGGAGTTTACAATGAGCAGTTCTTC
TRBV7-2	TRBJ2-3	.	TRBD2	CASSLYLAAGGGTQYF	TGTGCCAGCAGCTTATATTTAGCGGCGGGAGGGGGTACGCAGTATTTT
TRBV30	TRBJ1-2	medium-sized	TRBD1	CAWTLWGQPDGYTF	TGTGCCTGGACCTTGTGGGGACAGCCCGATGGCTACACCTTC
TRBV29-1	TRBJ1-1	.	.	CSVKDRAEAFF	TGCAGCGTTAAAGACAGAGCTGAAGCTTTCTTT
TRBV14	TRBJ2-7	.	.	CASSQDLGFEQYF	TGTGCCAGCAGCCAAGATCTCGGATTCGAGCAGTACTTC
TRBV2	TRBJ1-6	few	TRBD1	CASSDGTGDSSYNSPLHF	TGTGCCAGCAGTGACGGGACAGGCGATAGCTCCTATAATTCACCCCTCCACTTT
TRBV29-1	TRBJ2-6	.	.	CSVEAGIGANVLTF	TGCAGCGTTGAAGCCGGGATTGGGGCCAACGTCCTGACTTTC
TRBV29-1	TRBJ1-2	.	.	CSVDADLGNYGYTF	TGCAGCGTTGACGCGGACCTAGGAAACTATGGCTACACCTTC
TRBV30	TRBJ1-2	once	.	CAWSAQGYGYTF	TGTGCCTGGAGTGCGCAGGGGTATGGCTACACCTTC
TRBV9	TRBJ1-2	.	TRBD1	CASSRDRDYGYTF	TGTGCCAGCAGCCGGGACAGGGACTATGGCTACACCTTC
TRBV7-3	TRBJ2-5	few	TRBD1	CASSPTGRETQYF	TGTGCCAGCAGCCCGACAGGGAGAGAGACCCAGTACTTC
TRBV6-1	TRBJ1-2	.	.	CASSDAAGLGYGYTF	TGTGCCAGCAGTGACGCCGCGGGGCTCGGCTATGGCTACACCTTC
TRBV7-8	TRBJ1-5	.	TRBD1	CASSLGLRQGKQPQHF	TGTGCCAGCAGCTTAGGGTTGAGACAGGGGAAACAGCCCCAGCATTTT
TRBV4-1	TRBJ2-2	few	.	CASSQRSRDTGELFF	TGCGCCAGCAGCCAGCGCTCCCGTGACACCGGGGAGCTGTTTTTT
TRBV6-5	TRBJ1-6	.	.	CASSRDVGALHF	TGTGCCAGCAGTCGGGACGTGGGGGCCCTCCACTTT
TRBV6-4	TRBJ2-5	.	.	CASPRHPTKGETQYF	TGTGCCAGCCCTCGACACCCGACGAAGGGGGAGACCCAGTACTTC
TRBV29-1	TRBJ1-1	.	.	CSVERDQGTEAFF	TGCAGCGTTGAAAGGGACCAAGGGACTGAAGCTTTCTTT
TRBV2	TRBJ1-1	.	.	CASSDSRDTEAFF	TGTGCCAGCAGTGACAGCCGAGACACTGAAGCTTTCTTT
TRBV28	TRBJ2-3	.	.	CASSSRVRGTDTQYF	TGTGCCAGCAGTTCGAGGGTCCGGGGCACAGATACGCAGTATTTT
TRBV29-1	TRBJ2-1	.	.	CSVRQGAHNEQFF	TGCAGCGTTAGGCAGGGCGCACACAATGAGCAGTTCTTC
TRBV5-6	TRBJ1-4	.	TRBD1	CASSRRDRGEKLFF	TGTGCCAGCAGCCGACGGGACAGGGGAGAAAAACTGTTTTTT
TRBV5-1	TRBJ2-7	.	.	CASRPSTDYEQYF	TGCGCCAGCAGACCGTCCACAGACTACGAGCAGTACTTC
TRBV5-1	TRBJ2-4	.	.	CASSLVAGENIQYF	TGCGCCAGCAGCTTGGTGGCAGGGGAAAACATTCAGTACTTC
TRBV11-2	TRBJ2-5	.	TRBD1	CASSLSATGETQYF	TGTGCCAGCAGCTTATCCGCGACAGGGGAGACCCAGTACTTC
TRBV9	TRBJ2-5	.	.	CASSVAQGIGETQYF	TGTGCCAGCAGCGTAGCTCAAGGGATTGGAGAGACCCAGTACTTC
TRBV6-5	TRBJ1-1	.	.	CASSSRTAEAFF	TGTGCCAGCAGTTCCCGGACAGCTGAAGCTTTCTTT
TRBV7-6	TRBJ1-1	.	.	CASSLASGGTEAFF	TGTGCCAGCAGCTTAGCGTCCGGGGGCACTGAAGCTTTCTTT
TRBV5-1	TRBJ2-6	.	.	CASSLDRLSGANVLTF	TGCGCCAGCAGCTTGGATCGGCTCTCTGGGGCCAACGTCCTGACTTTC
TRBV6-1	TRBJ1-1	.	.	CASSSPDEGTFF	TGTGCCAGCAGCTCCCCGGATGAGGGTACTTTCTTT
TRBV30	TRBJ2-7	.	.	CAWSGDEQYF	TGTGCCTGGAGCGGGGACGAGCAGTACTTC
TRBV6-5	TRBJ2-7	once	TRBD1	CASVDRAYEQYF	TGTGCCAGCGTCGACAGGGCCTACGAGCAGTACTTC
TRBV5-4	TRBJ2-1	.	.	CASIRGFQFF	TGTGCCAGCATACGAGGGTTCCAGTTCTTC
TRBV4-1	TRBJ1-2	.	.	CASSQVGHNYGYTF	TGCGCCAGCAGCCAAGTGGGACACAACTATGGCTACACCTTC
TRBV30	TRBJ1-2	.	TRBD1	CAWSRGDRSGYTF	TGTGCCTGGAGTAGGGGGGACAGGAGCGGCTACACCTTC
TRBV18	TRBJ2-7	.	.	CASSPHGDEQYF	TGTGCCAGCTCACCACACGGGGACGAGCAGTACTTC
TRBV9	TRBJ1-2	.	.	CASSARTAETYGYTF	TGTGCCAGCAGCGCACGGACAGCCGAAACCTATGGCTACACCTTC
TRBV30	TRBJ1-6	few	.	CAWSPRGGINSPLHF	TGTGCCTGGAGTCCCCGGGGGGGCATCAATTCACCCCTCCACTTT
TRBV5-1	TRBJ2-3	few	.	CASSPQGFTDTQYF	TGCGCCAGCAGCCCACAGGGATTCACAGATACGCAGTATTTT
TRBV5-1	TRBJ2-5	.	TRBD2	CASSSSGGPGETQYF	TGCGCCAGCAGCTCAAGCGGGGGGCCGGGGGAGACCCAGTACTTC
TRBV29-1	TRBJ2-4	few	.	CSVRTLAKNIQYF	TGCAGCGTGCGGACATTGGCCAAAAACATTCAGTACTTC
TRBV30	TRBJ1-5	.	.	CAWSKGGNQPQHF	TGTGCCTGGAGTAAGGGTGGCAATCAGCCCCAGCATTTT
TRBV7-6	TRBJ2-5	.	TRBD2	CASSLGLAETQYF	TGTGCCAGCAGCCTGGGACTAGCGGAGACCCAGTACTTC
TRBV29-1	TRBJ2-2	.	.	CSVTQGFDTGELFF	TGCAGCGTCACACAGGGATTCGACACCGGGGAGCTGTTTTTT